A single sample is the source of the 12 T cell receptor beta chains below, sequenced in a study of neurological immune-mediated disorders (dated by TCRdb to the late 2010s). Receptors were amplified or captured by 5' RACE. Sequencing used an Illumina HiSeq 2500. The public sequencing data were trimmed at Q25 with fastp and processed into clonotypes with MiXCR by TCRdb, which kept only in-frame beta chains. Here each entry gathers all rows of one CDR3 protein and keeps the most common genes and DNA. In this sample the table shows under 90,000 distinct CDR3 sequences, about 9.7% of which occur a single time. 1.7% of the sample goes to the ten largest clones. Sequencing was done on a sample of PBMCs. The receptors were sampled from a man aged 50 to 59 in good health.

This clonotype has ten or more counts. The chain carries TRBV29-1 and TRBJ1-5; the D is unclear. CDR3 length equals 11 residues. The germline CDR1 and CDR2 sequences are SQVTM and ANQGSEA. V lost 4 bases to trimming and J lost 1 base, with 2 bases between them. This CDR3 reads CSVGSNQPQHF. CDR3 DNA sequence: TGCAGCGTTGGGAGCAATCAGCCCCAGCATTTT.

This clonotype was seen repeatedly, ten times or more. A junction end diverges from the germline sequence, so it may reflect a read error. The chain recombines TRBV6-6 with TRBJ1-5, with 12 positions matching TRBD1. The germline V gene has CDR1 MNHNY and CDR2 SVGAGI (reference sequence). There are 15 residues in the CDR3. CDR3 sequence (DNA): TGTGTCAGCAACCCGGGACAGGGGGCCAATCAGCCCCAGCATTTT. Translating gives CVSNPGQGANQPQHF.

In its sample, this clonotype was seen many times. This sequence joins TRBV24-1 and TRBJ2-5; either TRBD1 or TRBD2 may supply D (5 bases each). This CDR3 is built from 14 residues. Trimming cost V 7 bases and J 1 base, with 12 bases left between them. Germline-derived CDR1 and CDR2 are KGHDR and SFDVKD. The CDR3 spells CATRATGPQETQYF. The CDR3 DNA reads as TGTGCCACCAGGGCTACGGGACCCCAAGAGACCCAGTACTTC.

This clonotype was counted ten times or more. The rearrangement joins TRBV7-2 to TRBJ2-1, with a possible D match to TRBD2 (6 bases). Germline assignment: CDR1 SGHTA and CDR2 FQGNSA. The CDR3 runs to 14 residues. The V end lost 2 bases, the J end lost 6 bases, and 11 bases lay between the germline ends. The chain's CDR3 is CASSLSAGSNEQFF. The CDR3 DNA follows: TGTGCCAGCAGCTTATCGGCGGGGAGCAATGAGCAGTTCTTC.

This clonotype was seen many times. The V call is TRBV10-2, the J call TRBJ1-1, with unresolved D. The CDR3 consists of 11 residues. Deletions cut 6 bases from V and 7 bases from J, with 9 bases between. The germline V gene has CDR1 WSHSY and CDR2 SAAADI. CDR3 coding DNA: TGCGCCAGCAGGGACGGCGTTGAAGCTTTCTTT. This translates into CASRDGVEAFF.

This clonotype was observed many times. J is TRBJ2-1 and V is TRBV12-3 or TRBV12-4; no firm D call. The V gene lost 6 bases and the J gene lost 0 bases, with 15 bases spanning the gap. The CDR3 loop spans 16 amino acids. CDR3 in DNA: TGTGCCAGCAGCCAACTGGCCTCGAGCTCCTACAATGAGCAGTTCTTC. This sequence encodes CASSQLASSSYNEQFF.

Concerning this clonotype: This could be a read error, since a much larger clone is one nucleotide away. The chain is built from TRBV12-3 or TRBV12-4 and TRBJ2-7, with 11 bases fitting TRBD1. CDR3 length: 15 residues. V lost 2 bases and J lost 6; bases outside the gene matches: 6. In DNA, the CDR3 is TGTGCCAGCAGTTTAATGGACAGGGGGCCCTTCGAGCAGTACTTC. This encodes CASSLMDRGPFEQYF.

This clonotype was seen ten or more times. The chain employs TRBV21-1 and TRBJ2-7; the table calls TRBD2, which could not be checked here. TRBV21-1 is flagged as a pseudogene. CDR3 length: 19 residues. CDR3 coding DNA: TGTGCCAGCAGCACCCTATGCTGGATTAGCGGGGGGGCCTCTTACGAGCAGTACTTC. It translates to CASSTLCWISGGASYEQYF.

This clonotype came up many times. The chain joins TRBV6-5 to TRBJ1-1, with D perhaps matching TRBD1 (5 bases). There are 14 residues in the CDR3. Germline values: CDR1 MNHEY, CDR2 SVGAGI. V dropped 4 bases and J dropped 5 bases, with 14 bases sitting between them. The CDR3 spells CASSFEGRGTEAFF. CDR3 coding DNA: TGTGCCAGCAGTTTCGAGGGGCGGGGGACTGAAGCTTTCTTT.

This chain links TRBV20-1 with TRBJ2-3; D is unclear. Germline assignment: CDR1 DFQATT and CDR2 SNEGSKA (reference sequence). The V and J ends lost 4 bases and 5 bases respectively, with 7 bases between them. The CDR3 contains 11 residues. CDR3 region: CSATLVDTQYF. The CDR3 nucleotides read TGCAGTGCTACGTTGGTAGATACGCAGTATTTT.

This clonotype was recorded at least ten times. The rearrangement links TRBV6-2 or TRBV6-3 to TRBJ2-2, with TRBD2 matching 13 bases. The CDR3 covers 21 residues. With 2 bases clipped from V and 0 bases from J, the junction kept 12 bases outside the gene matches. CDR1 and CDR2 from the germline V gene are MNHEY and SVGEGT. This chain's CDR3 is CASSYPGLAGDLGPNTGELFF. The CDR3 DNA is TGTGCCAGCAGTTACCCCGGACTAGCGGGAGACCTGGGACCGAACACCGGGGAGCTGTTTTTT.

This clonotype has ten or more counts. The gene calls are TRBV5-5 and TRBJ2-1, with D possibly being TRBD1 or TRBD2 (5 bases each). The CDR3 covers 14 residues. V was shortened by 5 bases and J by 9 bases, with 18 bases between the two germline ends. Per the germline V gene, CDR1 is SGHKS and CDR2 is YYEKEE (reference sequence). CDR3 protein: CASRGEMVGIEQFF. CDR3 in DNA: TGTGCCAGCAGGGGGGAGATGGTGGGTATTGAGCAGTTCTTC.